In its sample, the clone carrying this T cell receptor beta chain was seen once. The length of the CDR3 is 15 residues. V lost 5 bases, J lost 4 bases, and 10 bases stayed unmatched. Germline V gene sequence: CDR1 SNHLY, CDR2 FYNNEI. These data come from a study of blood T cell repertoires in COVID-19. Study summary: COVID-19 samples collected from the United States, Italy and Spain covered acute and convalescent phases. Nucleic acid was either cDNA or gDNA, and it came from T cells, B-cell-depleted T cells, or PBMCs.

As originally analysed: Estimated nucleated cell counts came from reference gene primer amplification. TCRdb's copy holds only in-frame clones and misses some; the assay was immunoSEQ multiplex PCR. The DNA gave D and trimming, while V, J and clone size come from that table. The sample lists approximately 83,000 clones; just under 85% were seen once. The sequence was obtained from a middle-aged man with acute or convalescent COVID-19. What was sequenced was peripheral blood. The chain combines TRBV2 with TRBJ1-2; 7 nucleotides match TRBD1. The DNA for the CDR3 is TGTGCCAGCAGTAACGACCCACAGGGGCGCTATGGCTACACCTTC. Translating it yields CASSNDPQGRYGYTF. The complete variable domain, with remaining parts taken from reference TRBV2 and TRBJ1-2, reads EPEVTQTPSHQVTQMGQEVILRCVPISNHLYFYWYRQILGQKVEFLVSFYNNEISEKSEIFDDQFSVERPDGSNFTLKIRSTKLEDSAMYFCASSNDPQGRYGYTFGSGTRLTVV.